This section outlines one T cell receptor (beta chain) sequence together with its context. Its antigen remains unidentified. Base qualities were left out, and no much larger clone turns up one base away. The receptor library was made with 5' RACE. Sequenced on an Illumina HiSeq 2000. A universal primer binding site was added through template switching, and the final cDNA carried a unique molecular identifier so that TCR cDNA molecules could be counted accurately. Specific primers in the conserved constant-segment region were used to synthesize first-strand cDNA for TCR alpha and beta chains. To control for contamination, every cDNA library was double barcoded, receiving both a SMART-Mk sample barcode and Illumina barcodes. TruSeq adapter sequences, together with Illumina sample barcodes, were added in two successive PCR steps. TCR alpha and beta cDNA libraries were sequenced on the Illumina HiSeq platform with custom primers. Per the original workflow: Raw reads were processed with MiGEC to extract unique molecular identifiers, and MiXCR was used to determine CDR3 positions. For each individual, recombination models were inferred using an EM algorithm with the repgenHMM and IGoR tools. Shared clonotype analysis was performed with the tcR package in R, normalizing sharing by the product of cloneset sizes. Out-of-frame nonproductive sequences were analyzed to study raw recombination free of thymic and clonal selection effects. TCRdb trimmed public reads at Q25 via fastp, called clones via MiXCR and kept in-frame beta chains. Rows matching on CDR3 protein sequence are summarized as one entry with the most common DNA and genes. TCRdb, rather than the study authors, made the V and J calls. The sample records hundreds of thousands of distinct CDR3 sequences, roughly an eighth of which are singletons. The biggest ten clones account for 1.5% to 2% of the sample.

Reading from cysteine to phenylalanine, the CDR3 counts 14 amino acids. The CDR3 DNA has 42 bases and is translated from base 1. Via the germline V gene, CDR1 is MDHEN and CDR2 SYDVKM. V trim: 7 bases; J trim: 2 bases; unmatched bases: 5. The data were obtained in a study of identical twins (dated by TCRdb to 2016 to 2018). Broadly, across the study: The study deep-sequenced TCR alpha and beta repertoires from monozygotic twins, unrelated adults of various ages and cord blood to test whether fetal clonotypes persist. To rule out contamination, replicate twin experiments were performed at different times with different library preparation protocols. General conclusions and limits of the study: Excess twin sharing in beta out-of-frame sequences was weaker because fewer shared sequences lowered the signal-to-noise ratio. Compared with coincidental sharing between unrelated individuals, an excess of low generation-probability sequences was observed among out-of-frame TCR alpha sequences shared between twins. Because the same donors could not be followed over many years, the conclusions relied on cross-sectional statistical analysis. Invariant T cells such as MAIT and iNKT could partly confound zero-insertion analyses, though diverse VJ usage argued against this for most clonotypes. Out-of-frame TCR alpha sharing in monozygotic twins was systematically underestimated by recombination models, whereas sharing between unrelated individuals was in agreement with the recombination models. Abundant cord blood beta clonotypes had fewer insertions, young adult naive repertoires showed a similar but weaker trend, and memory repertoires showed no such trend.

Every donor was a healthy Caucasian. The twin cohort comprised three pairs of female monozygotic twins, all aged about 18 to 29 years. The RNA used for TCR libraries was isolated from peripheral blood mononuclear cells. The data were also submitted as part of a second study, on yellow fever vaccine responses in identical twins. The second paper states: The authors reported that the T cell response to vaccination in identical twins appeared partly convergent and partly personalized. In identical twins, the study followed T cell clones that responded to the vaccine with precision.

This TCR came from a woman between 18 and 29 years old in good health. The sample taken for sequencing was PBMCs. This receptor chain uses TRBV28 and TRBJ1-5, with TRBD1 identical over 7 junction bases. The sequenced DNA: TGTGCCAGCATCGACAGGGCTCGCAATCAGCCCCAGCATTTT. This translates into CASIDRARNQPQHF.